This TCR beta chain was sequenced in a study of monozygotic twins with inflammatory bowel disease. Findings of the study overall: Extra variability in the repertoires of patients may have come from differing immunosuppressive treatments. Similarity of repertoires did not differ between concordant and discordant twins, possibly from limited power.

A word on this clonotype: Antigen: not known.

Germline-derived CDR1 and CDR2 are MNHEY and SVGAGI. The CDR3 runs 16 residues. The team made cDNA by running eight separate reactions for each sample. After re-calling the 5' RACE reads, TCRdb lists one entry per CDR3 protein, DNA absent. This repertoire includes 85,000 to 110,000 distinct CDR3 sequences. The V gene is TRBV6-5, the J gene TRBJ2-7; TCRdb returns TRBD1, unconfirmable since there is no DNA. The sample was blood. The sequence was obtained from a human donor with ulcerative colitis or Crohn's disease, or a healthy co-twin of an affected twin (not recorded which). The chain's CDR3 is CASSYSTPGVGGEQYF.